The 14 T cell receptor beta chains below were found in one sample sequenced in a study of STAT5B mutations in CD4+ large granular lymphocyte leukemia. Sequencing used immunoSEQ multiplex PCR; TCRdb keeps in-frame clones, though not all of them. The repertoire includes around 43,000 clones, just over 85% of them detected once, and less than 3% sits in the top ten. The sample comprised CD4+ T cells from blood buffy coats. These receptors came from a human donor in good health.

This sequence joins TRBV5-1 and TRBJ2-1; 11 positions agree with TRBD2. In germline, CDR1 is SGHRS, CDR2 YFSETQ. Trimming cost V 3 bases and J 6 bases; bases outside gene matches: 11. CDR3 length: 17 residues. CDR3 in DNA: TGCGCCAGCAGCTGGACTAGCGGGTCCCCCTCGACCAATGAGCAGTTCTTC. Its protein is CASSWTSGSPSTNEQFF.

The chain is built from TRBV27 and TRBJ2-5; D call uncertain. Trimming pared 8 bases from V and 0 bases from J, leaving 13 bases between. Germline V gene data show CDR1 as MNHEY and CDR2 as SMNVEV (reference sequence). The CDR3 is 14 residues long. CDR3 nucleotide sequence: TGTGCCAGCGTGCTAAATCTTTACCAAGAGACCCAGTACTTC. It codes for CASVLNLYQETQYF.

V and J are TRBV5-1 and TRBJ2-3; TRBD2 matches at 7 bases. Trimming cost V 4 bases and J 2 bases; bases outside gene matches: 10. Per the germline V gene, CDR1 is SGHRS and CDR2 is YFSETQ. The CDR3 length is 16 residues. This CDR3 reads CASSGEASGYTDTQYF. The DNA of the CDR3 is TGCGCCAGCAGCGGGGAGGCTAGCGGATACACAGATACGCAGTATTTT. The full variable domain, completed using reference TRBV5-1 and TRBJ2-3, is KAGVTQTPRYLIKTRGQQVTLSCSPISGHRSVSWYQQTPGQGLQFLFEYFSETQRNKGNFPGRFSGRQFSNSRSEMNVSTLELGDSALYLCASSGEASGYTDTQYFGPGTRLTVL.

The rearrangement joins TRBV5-5 to TRBJ1-5; TRBD1 is a possible D gene (6 bases). Trimming took 4 bases from V and 0 from J, leaving 11 bases between them. Germline loops: CDR1 SGHKS, CDR2 YYEKEE (reference sequence). This CDR3 comprises 15 residues. The CDR3 bases are TGTGCCAGCAGCCGTGAACAGGGTAGCAATCAGCCCCAGCATTTT. Its translation is CASSREQGSNQPQHF.

The chain is built from TRBV18 and TRBJ2-2; 10 nucleotides match TRBD1. From germline, CDR1 is KGHSH and CDR2 LQKENI. This CDR3 region has 17 residues. The ends lost 0 bases at V and 0 bases at J; junction bases unmatched: 1. CDR3 sequence reads: CASSPPGQGTNTGELFF. The CDR3 DNA is TGTGCCAGCTCACCACCGGGACAGGGGACGAACACCGGGGAGCTGTTTTTT.

This sequence joins TRBV28 and TRBJ1-4; D remains unclear. The CDR3 is 12 amino acids. Trimming shortened V by 7 bases and J by 10 bases, and 13 bases separated the two germline ends. CDR1 MDHEN and CDR2 SYDVKM come from the germline V gene. The CDR3 bases are TGTGCCAGCACCGTCCGGGCGGGAAAACTGTTTTTT. It yields the protein CASTVRAGKLFF.

The rearrangement uses TRBV11-2 and TRBJ2-2; D is perhaps TRBD1 (5 bases). Trimming shortened V by 10 bases and J by 5 bases, and 14 bases separated the two germline ends. This CDR3 has 13 residues. CDR1 is SGHAT and CDR2 is FQNNGV in the germline V gene. The CDR3, as DNA: TGTGCCACCTACAGGCCATCTACCGGGGAGCTGTTTTTT. Its protein product is CATYRPSTGELFF.

The chain carries TRBV14 and TRBJ2-7; the D gene is possibly TRBD1 (6 bases). The CDR3 has 13 residues. V was clipped by 4 bases and J by 3 bases, with 10 bases between them. Germline V CDR1 and CDR2: SGHDN, FVKESK. In DNA form, the CDR3 reads TGTGCCAGCAGCCTCAGGGGCGGCTACGAGCAGTACTTC. It codes for CASSLRGGYEQYF.

V usage is TRBV2 and J usage is TRBJ2-7, with 7 bases that match TRBD1. The J segment lost 3 bases and the V segment lost 4 bases, leaving 12 bases of the junction unmatched. Germline CDR1 SNHLY, CDR2 FYNNEI. CDR3 length equals 16 residues. The CDR3 protein is CASSGIGQVGLYEQYF. The CDR3 coding sequence is TGTGCCAGCAGTGGGATAGGACAGGTGGGCCTCTACGAGCAGTACTTC.

V and J are TRBV6-5 and TRBJ1-2, with TRBD1 matching 7 bases. The CDR3 runs 13 residues. The V segment lost 7 bases and the J segment 3 bases; nucleotides outside the gene matches: 5. Germline loops: CDR1 MNHEY, CDR2 SVGAGI. The CDR3 here is CASTGTADYGYTF. CDR3 sequence (DNA): TGTGCCAGCACTGGGACAGCGGACTATGGCTACACCTTC.

A single count supports this clone. The CDR3 here is CASGAPEEKLFF. CDR3 DNA: TGTGCCAGCGGGGCCCCAGAAGAAAAACTGTTTTTT. The V gene is TRBV28, the J gene TRBJ1-4, with D perhaps TRBD1 (5 bases). The CDR3 spans 12 residues. The V end was cut by 8 bases, the J end by 8 bases, with 12 bases between. Germline lookup yields CDR1 MDHEN and CDR2 SYDVKM.

This sequence joins TRBV11-2 and TRBJ2-1, with 11 nucleotides matching TRBD2. The CDR3 contains 15 residues. Germline values: CDR1 SGHAT, CDR2 FQNNGV. Trimming removed 4 bases from V and 3 bases from J; junction bases left unmatched: 2. Written as DNA, the CDR3 is TGTGCCAGCAGCTCGACTAGCGGGATCTACAATGAGCAGTTCTTC. Its protein is CASSSTSGIYNEQFF.

The chain recombines TRBV5-1 with TRBJ2-7, with a weak D call TRBD2 (5 bases). Germline CDR1 SGHRS, CDR2 YFSETQ. V was shortened by 4 bases and J by 7 bases, with 18 bases between the two germline ends. The CDR3 covers 14 residues. The chain's CDR3 is CASSPAVVGGEQYF. The DNA of the CDR3 is TGCGCCAGCAGCCCAGCGGTGGTTGGAGGTGAGCAGTACTTC.

Only one count was recorded for this clone. This sequence joins TRBV7-9 and TRBJ2-1; D could derive from TRBD1 or TRBD2 (6 bases each). The CDR3 loop spans 16 amino acids. CDR1 is SEHNR and CDR2 is FQNEAQ in the germline V gene (reference sequence). V was cut by 2 bases and J by 2 bases, with 13 bases left in between. CDR3 sequence reads: CASSLSRGGTYNEQFF. CDR3 DNA: TGTGCCAGCAGCTTATCGAGAGGGGGGACCTACAATGAGCAGTTCTTC.